This T cell receptor beta chain was observed in a study of long-term antiretroviral therapy in people with HIV (dated by TCRdb to between 2021 and 2024). Study-level background: The earliest samples were collected roughly a decade before the 2015 WHO recommendation for immediate ART, at a time when ART was usually postponed until CD4 counts fell. A retrospective serial study tested whether ART initiation and durable HIV suppression were associated with changes in peripheral blood TRB repertoire composition and diversity. The cohort contributed under 200 cryopreserved PBMC samples from about 31 adults with confirmed HIV infection, collected serially over a mean of around 6 years (range 1-12). About a third of the roughly 30 participants with HIV were female. No cross-contamination during QIAcube processing turned up in test extractions that ran a monoclonal T-cell line alongside 25 to 35 polyclonal samples.

The immunoSEQ hsTCRB v3.0 assay was used at survey level resolution to sequence the TRB variable region. The targeted TRB sequencing depth was roughly 35,000-50,000 T-cell genomes per sample. TRB libraries were pooled and sequenced on an Illumina MiSeq using a v3 150-cycle kit. Per the authors' processing: Repertoire analysis ran in R within a reproducible Nextflow workflow covering QC, data transformation and analysis. LymphoSeq2, an R package for exploring AIRR-Seq data, was used to implement custom analyses. A few samples yielding fewer than 5000 total TRB sequences were excluded, leaving 150 to 200 analyzed HIV repertoires. Among the approximately 190 retained HIV repertoires, around 60 were collected before ART initiation and roughly 130 were collected after ART initiation. Each repertoire was downsampled to 5000 TRB nucleotide sequences, and summary statistics were averaged across 100 downsampling iterations. The analysis kept only TRB sequences whose CDR3 regions were at least seven amino acids long. Diversity was assessed using a clonality score derived from Shannon entropy and using the Gini coefficient. In repertoire networks, the top 5000 CDR3 amino acid sequences were linked whenever an edit distance of one separated two sequences. GLIPH2 predicted antigen specificity groups and MHC restriction for TRB CDR3 amino acid sequences. CDR3 amino acid sequences were matched against VDJdb and McPAS-TCR to flag known CMV, EBV, HIV or tissue antigen associations. Pre-ART, post-ART and control groups were compared with Wilcoxon signed-rank tests and Holm-Bonferroni correction. TCRdb carries this immuneACCESS record with in-frame sequences only. Its versions omit some clonotypes, under half of them owing to an unresolved V gene in the studies checked, with the rest unexplained. Clonal size and the V and J genes are those of that table, whereas D and trimming came from the DNA. This sample gives almost 30,000 clones in total; about nine tenths of them show up just once. Approximately 8% of the sample belongs to the ten largest clones.

Comment on this clone: The target of this receptor is not known. No base qualities exist here, and no much larger clone lies one base off it.

To be included, a participant needed at least one PBMC sample from before ART initiation plus at least two post-ART samples. Every participant with HIV received treatment in the United States of America. Before DNA extraction, cryopreserved samples containing about 1-11 million PBMC were thawed and washed. At the time of the earliest PBMC sample, participants with HIV were aged between about 23 and 54 years. PBMC samples were contributed by each participant from 1-4 timepoints before ART initiation and 2-8 timepoints after ART initiation, with a median of 7 samples. For every participant, serial HIV viral load, CD4+ T-cell count, ART history and demographic data were obtained. Using a Qiagen kit on a QIAcube, genomic DNA was extracted from unsorted PBMC, with samples processed in batches of 12. From the germline V gene, CDR1 is SNHLY and CDR2 is FYNNEI. V is reduced by 4 bases and J by 4 bases, leaving a spacing of 11 bases between them. The CDR3 sequence holds 13 residues, the cysteine and phenylalanine included. CDR3 DNA only is kept here, 39 bases in frame from base 1.

Results the study describes overall, beyond this receptor: A significant increase in TRB diversity was found to be associated with ART initiation, although TRB diversity was observed to remain significantly below that of transplant donor controls even after long-term ART. Owing to limited PBMC availability, only the TCR beta chain was sequenced, without alpha chain pairing. Unsorted PBMC were profiled instead of sorted CD4+ and CD8+ T cells because pre-ART samples had limited cell numbers. CDR3 length ranges in HIV repertoires were narrower than in controls, and network structure suggested an antigen-experienced repertoire with only a slight naive shift after ART. Inferences about post-ART repertoire changes are limited because no data were available on ART adherence, viral resistance or therapy changes. Expanded TRB clones identified before ART initiation dominated the repertoire at all time points, although this dominance fluctuated and declined in many PLHIV after ART. Samples dated from about 2004 to 2018, and the ART regimens used may be less effective than current ones.

Recombination joined TRBV2 with TRBJ2-7, with the D call perhaps TRBD1 or TRBD2, as 6 bases match in each case. The material sequenced was unsorted PBMCs, taken 3.2 years before starting antiretroviral therapy. The source is a man in his fifties with HIV. CDR3 reads: CASSGGAGYEQYF. In nucleotides, the sequence is TGTGCCAGCAGTGGGGGGGCCGGGTACGAGCAGTACTTC.